The clone carrying this T cell receptor beta chain was recorded many times. Its antigen remains unknown. These data belong to a study of response to subunit inactivated influenza vaccine. Study conclusions and caveats: A suggestion made by the authors is that each seasonal influenza vaccination recruits few new T cells.

TCRdb reprocessed the RT-PCR reads with MiXCR, giving one entry per CDR3 protein. The sample lists about 700,000 distinct CDR3 sequences; 14% were seen once. The TCR sequence derives from a man over 45 who received an inactivated influenza vaccine. Sequences were derived from PBMCs from blood, sampled around 14 days before vaccination.

The CDR3, as DNA: TGCGCCAGCAGCCCGGAGCTTAGCGGGAGTGGTTTCTTC. Translation gives CASSPELSGSGFF. This chain uses TRBV5-1 with TRBJ2-1; TRBD2 aligns across 9 bases. The V gene end was trimmed by 4 bases and the J gene end by 16 bases; junction bases not matched to a gene: 12. The CDR3 is 13 residues long. CDR1 SGHRS and CDR2 YFSETQ come from the germline V gene.